This TCR beta chain was obtained from a study of cytomegalovirus exposure and HLA in healthy donors. Looking at the study overall: Falling in the Caucasian-associated ancestry cluster were less than 85% of around 370 genotyped donors.

Points from the study as a whole: Researchers reported that a few CMV-associated chains were confirmed in vitro as CMV antigen-specific. What TCR beta sequences reportedly achieved was accurate prediction of HLA-A and HLA-B alleles in most subjects. The authors listed 150 to 200 TCR beta chains as cytomegalovirus-associated.

PCR primers comprised 60 Vbeta and 13 Jbeta primers. Sequenced by immunoSEQ multiplex PCR; TCRdb stores in-frame clones only, minus some. Of approximately 290,000 clones listed, about four fifths were seen once; the top ten hold roughly 0.31%. V lost 5 bases and J 4 bases, leaving 12 bases between the germline ends. CDR1 is MDHEN, CDR2 SYDVKM, per germline. The CDR3 extends over 14 amino acids. With regard to this clone: What it binds is not known.

This chain uses TRBV28 with TRBJ1-5; D not resolved. This clonotype was sampled from a girl aged 2-10 years in good health and CMV-seronegative. The sequencing input was PBMCs. DNA for the CDR3: TGTGCCAGCAGTCCGCAGTTATGGAATCAGCCCCAGCATTTT. This encodes CASSPQLWNQPQHF.